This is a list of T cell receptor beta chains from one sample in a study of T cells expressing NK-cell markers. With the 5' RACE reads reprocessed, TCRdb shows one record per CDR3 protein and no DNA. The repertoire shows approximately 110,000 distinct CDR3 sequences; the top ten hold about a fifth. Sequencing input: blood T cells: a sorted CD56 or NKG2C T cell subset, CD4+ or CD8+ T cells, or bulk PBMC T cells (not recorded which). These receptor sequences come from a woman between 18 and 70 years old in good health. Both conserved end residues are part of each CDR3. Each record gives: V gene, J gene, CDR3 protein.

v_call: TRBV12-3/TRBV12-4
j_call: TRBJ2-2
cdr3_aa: CASRPPFGELFF

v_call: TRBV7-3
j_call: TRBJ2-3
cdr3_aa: CASSYTGSDTQYF

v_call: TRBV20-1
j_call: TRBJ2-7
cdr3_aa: CSARDWADNYEQYF

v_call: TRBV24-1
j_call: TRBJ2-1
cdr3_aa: CATSALSGHEQFF

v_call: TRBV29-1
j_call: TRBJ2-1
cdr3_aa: CSVEGTNEQFF

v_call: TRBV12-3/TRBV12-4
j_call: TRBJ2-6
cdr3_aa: CASSLAGGRNSGANVLTF

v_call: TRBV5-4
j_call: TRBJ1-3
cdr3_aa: CASRSSTSGNTIYF

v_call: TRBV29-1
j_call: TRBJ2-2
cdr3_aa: CSVVGANTGELFF

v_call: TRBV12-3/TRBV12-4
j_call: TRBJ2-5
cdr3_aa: CASSFPMTETQYF

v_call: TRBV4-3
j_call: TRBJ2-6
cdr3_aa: CASSHPFTYSGANVLTF

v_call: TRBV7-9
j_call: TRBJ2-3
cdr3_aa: CASSLARLGVDTDTQYF

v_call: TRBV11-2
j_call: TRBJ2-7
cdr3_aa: CASSLSSGNHYEQYF

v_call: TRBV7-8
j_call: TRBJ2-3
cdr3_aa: CASSLGDLNTQYF

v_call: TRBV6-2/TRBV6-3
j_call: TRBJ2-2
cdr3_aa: CASSYSRFLTGELFF

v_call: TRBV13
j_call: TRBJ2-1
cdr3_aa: CASSPGLANEQFF

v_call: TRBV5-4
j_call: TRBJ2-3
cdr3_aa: CASSSTSVGTDTQYF

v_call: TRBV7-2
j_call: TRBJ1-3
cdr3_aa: CASSLDPAPELNTIYF

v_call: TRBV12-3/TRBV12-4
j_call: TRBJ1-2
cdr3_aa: CASRKGGNGYTF

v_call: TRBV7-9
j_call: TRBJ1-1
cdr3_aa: CASSQPGREDTEAFF

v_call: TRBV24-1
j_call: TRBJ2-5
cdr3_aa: CATSDLGLADQETQYF

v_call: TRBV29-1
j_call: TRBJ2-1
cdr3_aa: CSVGRGGGNEQFF

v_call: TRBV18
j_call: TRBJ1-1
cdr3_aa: CASSPTDRGTEAFF

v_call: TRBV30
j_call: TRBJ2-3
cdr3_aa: CAWSWVGGRADTQYF

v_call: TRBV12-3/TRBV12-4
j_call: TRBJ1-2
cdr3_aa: CASSEGVYGYTF

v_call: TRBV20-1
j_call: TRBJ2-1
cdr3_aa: CSARVWGLGYYNEQFF

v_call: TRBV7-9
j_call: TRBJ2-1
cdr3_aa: CAQLGQGYNEQFF

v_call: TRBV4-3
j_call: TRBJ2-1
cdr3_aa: CASSQDGGSYNEQFF

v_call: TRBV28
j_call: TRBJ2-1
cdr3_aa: CASSLIARQAGVKKEQFF

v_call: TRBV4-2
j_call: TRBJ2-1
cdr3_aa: CASSQDWVGSYNEQFF

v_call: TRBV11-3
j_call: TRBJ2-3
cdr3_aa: CASSLGAGGDTQYF

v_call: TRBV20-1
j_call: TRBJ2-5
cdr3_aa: CSARPGGQETQYF

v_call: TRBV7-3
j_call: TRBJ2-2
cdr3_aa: CASSPDRGKHTGELFF

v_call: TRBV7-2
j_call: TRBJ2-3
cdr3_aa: CASSVGTSGGQGDTQYF

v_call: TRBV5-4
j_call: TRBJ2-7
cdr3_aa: CASSTGLAPYEQYF

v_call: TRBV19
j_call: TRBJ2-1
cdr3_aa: CASSPGASNEQFF

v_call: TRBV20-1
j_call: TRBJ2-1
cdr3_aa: CSAVGTGDYNEQFF

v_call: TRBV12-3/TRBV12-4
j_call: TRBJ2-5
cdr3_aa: CASSRTNPETQYF

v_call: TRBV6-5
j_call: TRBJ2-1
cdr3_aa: CASSYSGGVFGEQFF

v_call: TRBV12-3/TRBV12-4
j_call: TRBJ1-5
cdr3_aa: CASSLEVDSQPQHF

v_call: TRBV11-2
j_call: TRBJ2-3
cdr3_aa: CASSLPRTQTDTQYF

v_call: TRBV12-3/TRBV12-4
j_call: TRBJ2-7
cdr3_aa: CASSFRQSYEQYF

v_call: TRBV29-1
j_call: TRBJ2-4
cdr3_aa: CSVIAGLAKNIQYF

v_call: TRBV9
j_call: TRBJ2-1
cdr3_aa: CASSLQGHEQFF

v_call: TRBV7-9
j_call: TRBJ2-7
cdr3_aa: CASAPPGLRPEQYF

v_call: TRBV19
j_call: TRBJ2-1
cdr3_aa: CASSIGAGIYNEQFF

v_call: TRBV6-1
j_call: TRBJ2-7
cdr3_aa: CASSEEPHNRYEQYF

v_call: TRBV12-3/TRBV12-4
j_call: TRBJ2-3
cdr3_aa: CASSPWADRTDTQYF

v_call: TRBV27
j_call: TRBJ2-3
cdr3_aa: CASSLAGGDTQYF

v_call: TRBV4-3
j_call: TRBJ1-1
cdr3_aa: CASSQDPRANTEAFF

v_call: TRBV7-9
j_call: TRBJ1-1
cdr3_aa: CASSEDRGMNTEAFF

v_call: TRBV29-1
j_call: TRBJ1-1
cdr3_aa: CSVEDKAGAFF

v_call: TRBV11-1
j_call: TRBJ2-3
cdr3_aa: CASNDLTDTQYF

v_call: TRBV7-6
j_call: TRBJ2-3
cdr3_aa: CASSLITDTQYF

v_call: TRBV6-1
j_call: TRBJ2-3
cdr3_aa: CASSPRLAGIDTQYF

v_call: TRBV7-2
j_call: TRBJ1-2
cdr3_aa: CASSYGQGTDGYTF

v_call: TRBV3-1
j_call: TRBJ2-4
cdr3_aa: CASSQVALAKNIQYF

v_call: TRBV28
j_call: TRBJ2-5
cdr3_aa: CASSLDLQGAETQYF